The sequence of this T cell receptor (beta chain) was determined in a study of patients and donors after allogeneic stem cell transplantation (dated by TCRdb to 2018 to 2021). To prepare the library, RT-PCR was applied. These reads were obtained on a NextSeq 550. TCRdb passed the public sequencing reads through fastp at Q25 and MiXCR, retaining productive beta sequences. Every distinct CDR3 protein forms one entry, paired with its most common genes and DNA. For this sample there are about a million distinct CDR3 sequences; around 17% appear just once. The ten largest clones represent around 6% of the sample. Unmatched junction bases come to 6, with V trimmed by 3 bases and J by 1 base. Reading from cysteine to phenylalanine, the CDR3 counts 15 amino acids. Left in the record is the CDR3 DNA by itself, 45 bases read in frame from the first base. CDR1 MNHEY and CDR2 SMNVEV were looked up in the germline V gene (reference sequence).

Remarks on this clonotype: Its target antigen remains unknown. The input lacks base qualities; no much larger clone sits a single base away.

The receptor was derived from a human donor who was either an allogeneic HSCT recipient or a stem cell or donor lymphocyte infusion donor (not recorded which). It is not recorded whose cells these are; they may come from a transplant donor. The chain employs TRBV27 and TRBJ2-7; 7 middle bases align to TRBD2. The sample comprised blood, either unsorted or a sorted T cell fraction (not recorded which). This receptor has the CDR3 CASSLWGGRSYEQYF. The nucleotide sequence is TGTGCCAGCAGTTTGTGGGGGGGACGATCCTACGAGCAGTACTTC.